The source of this TCR beta chain is a study of response to subunit inactivated influenza vaccine. Study outcomes and limitations: The authors suggested that few new T cells are recruited per seasonal influenza vaccination.

This CDR3 is 14 amino acids long. Germline V lookup: CDR1 SGHRS, CDR2 YFSETQ. Trimming at V came to 0 bases and at J to 8 bases, leaving 5 bases not matched to a gene. This clonotype turned up a few times. What it recognizes is unknown. One entry per CDR3 protein, called by TCRdb with MiXCR from the RT-PCR reads. The data hold 550,000 to 600,000 distinct CDR3 sequences, with approximately 10% observed a single time. The chain employs TRBV5-1 and TRBJ1-2, with TRBD1 matching over 9 bases. Here the sequenced sample was PBMCs from blood, taken on the day of vaccination. The clonotype originates from a man aged 45 to 65 who received an inactivated influenza vaccine. CDR3: CASSLDRGQSGYTF. The CDR3 nucleotides are TGCGCCAGCAGCTTGGACAGGGGGCAGAGCGGCTACACCTTC.